In its sample, the clone carrying this T cell receptor beta chain was seen a few times. Its antigen is not known. Other nucleotide sequences from this sample produce the same CDR3. V lost 4 bases to trimming and J lost 0 bases, with 9 bases between them. This CDR3 contains 13 residues. Germline lookup yields CDR1 SQVTM and CDR2 ANQGSEA. Investigators reverse transcribed all isolated RNA, so they sequenced expressed TCRB transcripts. Sequencing was performed with immunoSEQ multiplex PCR; in TCRdb, only in-frame clones are kept and a portion is missing. The sample yields some 900,000 clones, around a sixth seen once. These data originate in a study of beta chain features in type 1 diabetes. Findings of the study overall: Type 1 diabetes patients had TCRB CDR3s that were shorter (moderately but significantly so) in all four CD4+ subsets. Any HLA effect on TCRB rearrangement was left unresolved by small sub-analyses. Patients showed naive, central memory and Treg TCRB repertoires that appeared more similar than those of healthy donors.

Each of the CD4+ naive, central memory, regulatory and stem cell-like memory populations was sorted via CD45RO/CCR7/CD25/CD127/CD95/CD27. Sequencing was carried out using naive CD4+ T cells from blood. The chain links TRBV29-1 to TRBJ1-1, with a possible D match to TRBD1 (5 bases). This TCR was recovered from a woman under 30 in good health. This CDR3 reads CSVAGQMNTEAFF. The CDR3 bases are TGCAGCGTTGCAGGGCAAATGAACACTGAAGCTTTCTTT.